The 26 T cell receptor beta chains given below trace back to one sample, sequenced in a study of shared clonotypes between healthy human individuals. TCRdb keeps only in-frame clones here, not all; method: immunoSEQ multiplex PCR. The table lists about 2.4 million clones, approximately 94% of them singletons. Sequenced sample: naive CD4+ T cells from PBMCs. Subset: CD45RA+ positively selected. Source of these receptors: a man aged 18 to 30 in good health. Some clones in this sample may be carry-over from other donors' samples.

This chain links TRBV2 with TRBJ2-1, with 8 bases matching TRBD1. CDR1 and CDR2 (germline): SNHLY, FYNNEI. V was pared by 5 bases and J by 7 bases, with 1 base of the junction left unmatched. This CDR3 comprises 12 residues. The CDR3 coding sequence is TGTGCCAGCAGTTACAGGGGGAATGAGCAGTTCTTC. Its translation is CASSYRGNEQFF. The full variable domain, in which reference TRBV2 and TRBJ2-1 provide the parts outside the CDR3, is EPEVTQTPSHQVTQMGQEVILRCVPISNHLYFYWYRQILGQKVEFLVSFYNNEISEKSEIFDDQFSVERPDGSNFTLKIRSTKLEDSAMYFCASSYRGNEQFFGPGTRLTVL.

V and J are TRBV30 and TRBJ1-2, with a tentative D call TRBD1 (6 bases). V lost 0 bases, J lost 1 base, and 9 bases lay in between. CDR1 is GTSNPN, CDR2 SVGIG, per germline (reference sequence). CDR3 size: 14 residues. DNA for the CDR3: TGTGCCTGGAGTGTACAGGGTCATAACTATGGCTACACCTTC. It specifies CAWSVQGHNYGYTF.

Comment on this clone: Other DNA sequences of this sample code for an identical CDR3. The gene calls are TRBV6-5 and TRBJ2-6; tentative D call: TRBD1 (5 bases). This CDR3 is built from 15 residues. Trimming removed 5 bases from V and 0 bases from J, with 8 bases in between. The germline gives CDR1 MNHEY, CDR2 SVGAGI. For the CDR3, the DNA is TGTGCCAGCAGTCTTCAGGGCTCTGGGGCCAACGTCCTGACTTTC. It translates to CASSLQGSGANVLTF.

The chain is built from TRBV2 and TRBJ2-7; D gene uncertain. V was clipped by 7 bases and J by 1 base, with 14 bases between them. The germline V gene has CDR1 SNHLY and CDR2 FYNNEI. The CDR3 is 14 amino acids. The CDR3 loop is CASTSNVGSYEQYF. As DNA, the CDR3 is TGTGCCAGCACCTCAAATGTGGGTTCCTACGAGCAGTACTTC.

The chain is built from TRBV19 and TRBJ2-7; TRBD2 matches at 7 bases. Germline loops: CDR1 LNHDA, CDR2 SQIVND (reference sequence). The CDR3 contains 13 residues. Unmatched junction bases numbered 6, after V lost 5 bases and J lost 5 bases. The CDR3 DNA reads as TGTGCCAGTAGTCGACTAGCCAGCCACGAGCAGTACTTC. Protein: CASSRLASHEQYF.

This clone was detected once. The chain uses TRBV2 and TRBJ2-7, with TRBD2 matching 14 bases. The CDR3 is 13 residues long. Germline CDR1 reads SNHLY; CDR2 reads FYNNEI. V trimming: 11 bases; J trimming: 4 bases; junction bases outside the gene matches: 4. The CDR3 here is CAGLAGGGYEQYF. The CDR3 region has the DNA TGTGCCGGACTAGCGGGAGGTGGGTACGAGCAGTACTTC.

As for this clone: The junction differs from germline at one of its ends, possibly a read error. This rearrangement joins TRBV2 to TRBJ1-2; D is unclear. Germline CDR1 is SNHLY and CDR2 is FYNNEI. The CDR3 spans 12 residues. The chain's CDR3 is CVSSAGSYGYTF. The DNA for the CDR3 is TGTGTCAGCAGCGCCGGAAGTTATGGCTACACCTTC.

The chain employs TRBV7-2 and TRBJ2-5; D may be TRBD2 (5 bases). V lost 1 base to trimming and J lost 5 bases, with 14 bases between them. Germline V gene lookup returns CDR1 SGHTA and CDR2 FQGNSA. The CDR3 sequence is 15 residues long. The CDR3 spells CASSLEAGDGETQYF. CDR3 sequence (DNA): TGTGCCAGCAGCTTAGAAGCCGGGGATGGGGAGACCCAGTACTTC.

The rearrangement joins TRBV7-8 to TRBJ2-1; tentatively, D is TRBD2 (5 bases). This CDR3 has 12 residues. The V gene's germline CDR1 is SGHVS and CDR2 FQNEAQ. The V end lost 2 bases, the J end lost 8 bases, and 7 bases lay between the germline ends. The CDR3 DNA sequence: TGTGCCAGCAGCTTAAATAGCGATGAGCAGTTCTTC. Its translation is CASSLNSDEQFF.

The chain carries TRBV19 and TRBJ1-5, with 7 bases fitting TRBD1. This CDR3 has 16 residues. The ends lost 4 bases at V and 1 base at J; junction bases unmatched: 7. Germline values: CDR1 LNHDA, CDR2 SQIVND (reference sequence). The CDR3 spells CASSTRQGSSNQPQHF. The DNA of the CDR3 is TGTGCCAGTAGTACCAGACAGGGTTCGAGCAATCAGCCCCAGCATTTT. The full variable domain, rest sourced from reference TRBV19 and TRBJ1-5, is DGGITQSPKYLFRKEGQNVTLSCEQNLNHDAMYWYRQDPGQGLRLIYYSQIVNDFQKGDIAEGYSVSREKKESFPLTVTSAQKNPTAFYLCASSTRQGSSNQPQHFGDGTRLSIL.

The chain carries TRBV2 and TRBJ1-2; the match to TRBD1 covers 9 bases. This CDR3 comprises 17 residues. V was pared by 5 bases and J by 4 bases, with 14 bases of the junction left unmatched. Germline-derived CDR1 and CDR2 are SNHLY and FYNNEI. CDR3 nucleotides: TGTGCCAGCAGTATCAGTTTGAGGGGACAGGGCATCTATGGCTACACCTTC. It is translated as CASSISLRGQGIYGYTF.

Only one count was recorded for this clone. The rearrangement joins TRBV30 to TRBJ2-3, with 10 bases aligning to TRBD2. Germline V gene lookup returns CDR1 GTSNPN and CDR2 SVGIG (reference sequence). This CDR3 contains 19 residues. V trimming: 2 bases; J trimming: 3 bases; junction bases outside the gene matches: 17. Written as DNA, the CDR3 is TGTGCCTGGAGTTCGGGGGCTAGCGGGAGCCTCCTGAAGACAGATACGCAGTATTTT. Encoded protein: CAWSSGASGSLLKTDTQYF. The full variable domain, completed using reference TRBV30 and TRBJ2-3, is SQTIHQWPATLVQPVGSPLSLECTVEGTSNPNLYWYRQAAGRGLQLLFYSVGIGQISSEVPQNLSASRPQDRQFILSSKKLLLSDSGFYLCAWSSGASGSLLKTDTQYFGPGTRLTVL.

The chain recombines TRBV27 with TRBJ2-5; 9 bases map to TRBD1. With 6 bases clipped from V and 6 bases from J, the junction kept 8 bases outside the gene matches. The length of the CDR3 is 14 residues. Germline-derived CDR1 and CDR2 are MNHEY and SMNVEV (reference sequence). CDR3: CASSRQGGEQTQYF. The CDR3 coding sequence is TGTGCCAGCAGCAGACAGGGGGGTGAACAGACCCAGTACTTC.

The chain is built from TRBV9 and TRBJ2-3; 10 bases fit TRBD2. The junction had 4 bases not matched to a gene; V was cut back by 2 bases and J by 4 bases. Per the germline V gene, CDR1 is SGDLS and CDR2 is YYNGEE. There are 15 residues in the CDR3. The CDR3 nucleotides read TGTGCCAGCAGCGTGGGACTAGCGAGTCCAGATACGCAGTATTTT. Translating gives CASSVGLASPDTQYF.

V is TRBV28 and J is TRBJ2-1; no definite D call. Germline-derived CDR1 and CDR2 are MDHEN and SYDVKM. The CDR3 is made up of 16 amino acids. V shed 5 bases and J shed 9 bases, with 23 bases lying between them. The CDR3 DNA is TGTGCCAGCAGTCTGGGATCACCTACCCCATTAGGTGAGCAGTTCTTC. Translation: CASSLGSPTPLGEQFF. The full variable domain, with the rest looked up from reference TRBV28 and TRBJ2-1, is DVKVTQSSRYLVKRTGEKVFLECVQDMDHENMFWYRQDPGLGLRLIYFSYDVKMKEKGDIPEGYSVSREKKERFSLILESASTNQTSMYLCASSLGSPTPLGEQFFGPGTRLTVL.

The chain uses TRBV4-1 and TRBJ2-2; unclear D gene. The CDR3 runs to 14 residues. V shed 1 base and J shed 3 bases, with 6 bases lying between them. Germline V gene data show CDR1 as MGHRA and CDR2 as YSYEKL. The CDR3 DNA reads TGCGCCAGCAGCCAAGTAAGGTACACCGGGGAGCTGTTTTTT. The encoded protein is CASSQVRYTGELFF.

J is TRBJ2-3 and V is TRBV7-9; perhaps D is TRBD1 or TRBD2 (5 bases each). Germline V gives CDR1 SEHNR, CDR2 FQNEAQ (reference sequence). The CDR3 has 16 amino acids. V lost 1 base to trimming and J lost 7 bases, with 18 bases between them. CDR3 residues: CASSLVGAGGGNTQYF. The CDR3 nucleotides are TGTGCCAGCAGCTTAGTCGGAGCTGGGGGTGGGAATACGCAGTATTTT.

This chain links TRBV30 with TRBJ1-6; 7 positions agree with TRBD1. The CDR3 length is 14 residues. After removal of 0 bases from V and 9 bases from J, the junction contained 5 bases not matched to a gene. Per germline, CDR1 GTSNPN and CDR2 SVGIG (reference sequence). CDR3 sequence reads: CAWSVLSGGSPLHF. The CDR3 coding sequence is TGTGCCTGGAGTGTTTTGTCAGGGGGTTCACCCCTCCACTTT.

The chain employs TRBV5-1 and TRBJ2-5; 7 bases align to TRBD1. The CDR3 contains 13 residues. The germline V gene has CDR1 SGHRS and CDR2 YFSETQ. V trimming: 6 bases; J trimming: 4 bases; junction bases outside the gene matches: 6. The CDR3 DNA reads TGCGCCAGCAAGGGGGCAGGGGGAGAGACCCAGTACTTC. Amino acid sequence: CASKGAGGETQYF.

This clone was counted a single time. This chain connects TRBV28 to TRBJ2-4, with D possibly being TRBD1 or TRBD2 (6 bases each). Per germline, CDR1 MDHEN and CDR2 SYDVKM. This CDR3 has 16 residues. The V and J ends lost 0 bases and 1 base respectively, with 10 bases between them. The CDR3: CASSLWTGAAKNIQYF. The CDR3 DNA reads TGTGCCAGCAGTTTATGGACGGGGGCGGCCAAAAACATTCAGTACTTC. Supplemented by reference TRBV28 and TRBJ2-4, the full variable domain reads DVKVTQSSRYLVKRTGEKVFLECVQDMDHENMFWYRQDPGLGLRLIYFSYDVKMKEKGDIPEGYSVSREKKERFSLILESASTNQTSMYLCASSLWTGAAKNIQYFGAGTRLSVL.

This chain connects TRBV11-2 to TRBJ2-7, with 7 bases aligning to TRBD1. The CDR3 has 13 amino acids. With 5 bases clipped from V and 4 bases from J, the junction kept 5 bases outside the gene matches. The germline V gene has CDR1 SGHAT and CDR2 FQNNGV. The CDR3 spells CASSIQGRYEQYF. Here the CDR3 DNA reads TGTGCCAGCAGCATACAGGGGCGGTACGAGCAGTACTTC.

CDR3 coding DNA: TGTGCCAGCAGTCGGGACAGGGTATTATGGACTGAAGCTTTCTTT. It specifies CASSRDRVLWTEAFF. The V and J genes are TRBV27 and TRBJ1-1; 9 bases align to TRBD1. The CDR3 runs 15 residues. Germline loops: CDR1 MNHEY, CDR2 SMNVEV (reference sequence). With 5 bases clipped from V and 5 bases from J, the junction kept 9 bases outside the gene matches.

V and J are TRBV5-1 and TRBJ1-3; D is undetermined. Between the trimmed V and J ends, which lost 0 bases and 4 bases, there was a span of 8 bases. This CDR3 is built from 14 residues. From germline, CDR1 is SGHRS and CDR2 YFSETQ. CDR3 in amino acids: CASSLGLGGNTIYF. The CDR3 nucleotides are TGCGCCAGCAGCTTGGGACTTGGGGGAAACACCATATATTTT.

In the case of this clone: At the DNA level, this CDR3 is encoded by other sequences in the same sample as well. The genes are TRBV6-1 and TRBJ2-7, with D unclear. Trimming removed 4 bases at V and 2 bases at J, with 6 bases between. This CDR3 is built from 12 residues. Looked up from germline, CDR1 is MNHNS and CDR2 is SASEGT. In nucleotides, the CDR3 is TGTGCCAGCAGTGCACCCCCCTACGAGCAGTACTTC. As protein: CASSAPPYEQYF.

The V and J genes are TRBV5-4 and TRBJ2-2, with 11 bases fitting TRBD1. The junction had 3 bases not matched to a gene; V was cut back by 4 bases and J by 13 bases. The CDR3 is 12 amino acids. Per germline, CDR1 SGHNT and CDR2 YYREEE (reference sequence). The CDR3 region is CASSTDRGPLFF. CDR3 nucleotides: TGTGCCAGCAGCACGGACAGGGGGCCGCTGTTTTTT.

This chain connects TRBV19 to TRBJ2-5, with 9 bases aligning to TRBD2. This CDR3 comprises 15 residues. Per the germline V gene, CDR1 is LNHDA and CDR2 is SQIVND (reference sequence). V was clipped by 2 bases and J by 3 bases; unmatched bases: 4. The chain's CDR3 is CASSIRAGGKETQYF. CDR3 nucleotide sequence: TGTGCCAGTAGTATACGAGCGGGGGGTAAAGAGACCCAGTACTTC.